These 8 T cell receptor beta chains were all obtained from the same sample, sequenced in a study of T cells after yellow fever vaccination. TCRdb processed the 5' RACE reads anew with MiXCR; each CDR3 protein has one entry. The table has approximately 330,000 distinct CDR3 sequences, roughly an eighth seen once. This sample comprised CD4+ T cells sorted from PBMCs, obtained 15 days after the yellow fever booster vaccination. The receptors shown here come from a man between 18 and 35 years old who received the YFV17D yellow fever vaccine.

The CDR3 is CASKREDTGELFF. The DNA of the CDR3 is TGTGCCAGCAAGCGGGAGGACACCGGGGAGCTGTTTTTT. This chain uses TRBV6-2 or TRBV6-3 with TRBJ2-2, with 9 bases that match TRBD2. After removal of 7 bases from V and 3 bases from J, the junction contained 0 bases not matched to a gene. The CDR3 runs to 13 residues. In germline, CDR1 is MNHEY, CDR2 SVGEGT.

This clonotype was observed a few times. This chain links TRBV4-2 with TRBJ1-2; unclear D gene. CDR1 LGHNA and CDR2 YNFKEQ come from the germline V gene. Trimming left V 0 bases short and J 5 bases short, with 10 bases between. The CDR3 loop spans 14 amino acids. The CDR3 here is CASSQDHLGYGYTF. CDR3 in DNA: TGTGCCAGCAGCCAAGATCACTTAGGGTATGGCTACACCTTC.

In this sample, this clonotype turned up a few times. J is TRBJ2-2 and V is TRBV9, with 9 bases lining up with TRBD2. The V and J ends lost 1 base and 7 bases, in that order; junction bases with no gene match: 5. CDR1 and CDR2 (germline): SGDLS, YYNGEE. The CDR3 runs to 15 residues. The CDR3 sequence is CASSVSGGQGGELFF. The CDR3 nucleotides read TGTGCCAGCAGCGTAAGCGGGGGGCAGGGCGGGGAGCTGTTTTTT.

The V gene is TRBV27, the J gene TRBJ2-3, with 8 bases fitting TRBD2. CDR1 MNHEY and CDR2 SMNVEV come from the germline V gene (reference sequence). V was pared by 5 bases and J by 4 bases, with 2 bases of the junction left unmatched. The CDR3 is 13 amino acids. The CDR3: CASSRGGPDTQYF. The DNA for the CDR3 is TGTGCCAGCAGTCGGGGGGGCCCAGATACGCAGTATTTT.

This clonotype was counted a few times. CDR3 sequence reads: CASSERRGATDTQYF. The CDR3, as DNA: TGCGCCAGCAGTGAGAGGCGGGGGGCCACAGATACGCAGTATTTT. The chain is built from TRBV10-2 and TRBJ2-3, with 8 bases fitting TRBD2. V lost 2 bases to trimming and J lost 2 bases; unmatched junction nucleotides: 3. The CDR3 is made up of 15 amino acids. Germline V gene lookup returns CDR1 WSHSY and CDR2 SAAADI.

This chain connects TRBV20-1 to TRBJ2-7; 7 bases match TRBD1. The germline V gene has CDR1 DFQATT and CDR2 SNEGSKA (reference sequence). CDR3 size: 12 residues. V lost 4 bases and J lost 6; bases outside the gene matches: 6. The chain's CDR3 is CSATPGQTEQYF. Here the CDR3 DNA reads TGCAGTGCTACCCCGGGACAGACCGAGCAGTACTTC.

The V gene is TRBV20-1, the J gene TRBJ1-2; D remains unclear. The germline V gene has CDR1 DFQATT and CDR2 SNEGSKA (reference sequence). Trimming removed 6 bases from V and 0 bases from J, with 17 bases in between. There are 15 residues in the CDR3. The DNA of the CDR3 is TGCAGTGCAAGCACCCGGACCGCATCTAACTATGGCTACACCTTC. Its protein product is CSASTRTASNYGYTF.

This clonotype was counted ten times or more. CDR3 in DNA: TGTGCCACCAGCAGGGGGGTAAATGGCTACACCTTC. Translated: CATSRGVNGYTF. The chain recombines TRBV24-1 with TRBJ1-2; 7 bases align to TRBD1. This CDR3 has 12 residues. The germline V gene has CDR1 KGHDR and CDR2 SFDVKD. Germline trimming cut 7 bases from V and 6 bases from J; bases unmatched to any gene: 4.